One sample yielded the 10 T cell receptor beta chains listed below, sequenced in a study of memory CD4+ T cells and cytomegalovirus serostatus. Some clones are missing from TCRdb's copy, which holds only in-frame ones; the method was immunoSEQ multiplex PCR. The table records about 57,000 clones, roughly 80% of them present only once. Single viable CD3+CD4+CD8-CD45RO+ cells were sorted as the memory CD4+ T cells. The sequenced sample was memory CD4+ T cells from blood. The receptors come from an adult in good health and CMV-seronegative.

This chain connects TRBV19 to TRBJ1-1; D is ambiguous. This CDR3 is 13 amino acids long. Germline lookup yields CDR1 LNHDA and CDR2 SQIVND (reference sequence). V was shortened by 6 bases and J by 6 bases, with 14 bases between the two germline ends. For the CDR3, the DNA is TGTGCCAGTAGAGATCAGGTTGTCGCTGAAGCTTTCTTT. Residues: CASRDQVVAEAFF.

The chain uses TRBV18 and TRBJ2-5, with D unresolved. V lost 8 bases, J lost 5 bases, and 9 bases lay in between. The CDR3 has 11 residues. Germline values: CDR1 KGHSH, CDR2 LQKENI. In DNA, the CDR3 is TGTGCCAGCGGGAACGGGGAGACCCAGTACTTC. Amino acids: CASGNGETQYF.

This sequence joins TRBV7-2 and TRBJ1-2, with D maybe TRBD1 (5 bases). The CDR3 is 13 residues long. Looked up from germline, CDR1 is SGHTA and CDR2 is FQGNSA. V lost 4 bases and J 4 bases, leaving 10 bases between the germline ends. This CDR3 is CASSYRTIYGYTF. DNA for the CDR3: TGTGCCAGCAGCTATCGGACAATCTATGGCTACACCTTC.

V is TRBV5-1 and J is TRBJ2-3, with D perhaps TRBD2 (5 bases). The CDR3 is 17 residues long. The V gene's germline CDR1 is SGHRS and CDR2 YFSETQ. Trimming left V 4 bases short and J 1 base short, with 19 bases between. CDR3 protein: CASSPPPSGAGTDTQYF. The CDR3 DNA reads TGCGCCAGCAGCCCTCCGCCGAGCGGAGCCGGCACAGATACGCAGTATTTT. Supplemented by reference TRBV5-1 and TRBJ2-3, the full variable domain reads KAGVTQTPRYLIKTRGQQVTLSCSPISGHRSVSWYQQTPGQGLQFLFEYFSETQRNKGNFPGRFSGRQFSNSRSEMNVSTLELGDSALYLCASSPPPSGAGTDTQYFGPGTRLTVL.

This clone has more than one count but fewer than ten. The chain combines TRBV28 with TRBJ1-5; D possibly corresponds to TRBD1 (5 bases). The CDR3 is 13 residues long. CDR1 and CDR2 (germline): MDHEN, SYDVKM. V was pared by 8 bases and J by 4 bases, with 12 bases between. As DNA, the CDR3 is TGTGCCAGCGAGGACGGGGCGAATCAGCCCCAGCATTTT. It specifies CASEDGANQPQHF.

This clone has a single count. The CDR3 protein is CASSVEQTFNEQFF. CDR3 in DNA: TGTGCCAGCAGCGTGGAACAGACCTTCAATGAGCAGTTCTTC. V is TRBV9 and J is TRBJ2-1; D is unclear. V gave up 2 bases and J gave up 6 bases, with 12 bases separating them. The CDR3 extends over 14 amino acids. Germline V CDR1 and CDR2: SGDLS, YYNGEE.

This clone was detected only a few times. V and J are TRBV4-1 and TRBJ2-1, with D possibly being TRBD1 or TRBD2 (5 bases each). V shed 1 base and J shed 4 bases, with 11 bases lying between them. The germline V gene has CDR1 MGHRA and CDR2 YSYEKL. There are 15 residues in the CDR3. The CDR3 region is CASSQAGREYNEQFF. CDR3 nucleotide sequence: TGCGCCAGCAGCCAAGCGGGGCGAGAGTACAATGAGCAGTTCTTC.

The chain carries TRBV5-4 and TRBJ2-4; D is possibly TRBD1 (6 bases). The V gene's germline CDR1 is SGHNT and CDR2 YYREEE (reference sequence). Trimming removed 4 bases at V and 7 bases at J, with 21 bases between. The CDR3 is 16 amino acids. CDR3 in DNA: TGTGCCAGCAGCGGGAGTATTGGGGGCTCTCACAACATTCAGTACTTC. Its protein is CASSGSIGGSHNIQYF.

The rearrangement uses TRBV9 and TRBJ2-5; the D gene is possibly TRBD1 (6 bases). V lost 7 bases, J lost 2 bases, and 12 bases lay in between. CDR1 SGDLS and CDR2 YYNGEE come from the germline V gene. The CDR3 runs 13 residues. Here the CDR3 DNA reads TGTGCCAGCGGGGACAAGGTACAAGAGACCCAGTACTTC. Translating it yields CASGDKVQETQYF. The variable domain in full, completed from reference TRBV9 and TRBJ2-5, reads DSGVTQTPKHLITATGQRVTLRCSPRSGDLSVYWYQQSLDQGLQFLIQYYNGEERAKGNILERFSAQQFPDLHSELNLSSLELGDSALYFCASGDKVQETQYFGPGTRLLVL.

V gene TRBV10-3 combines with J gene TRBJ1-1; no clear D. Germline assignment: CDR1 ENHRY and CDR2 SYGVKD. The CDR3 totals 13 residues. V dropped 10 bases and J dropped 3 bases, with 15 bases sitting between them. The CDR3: CATGKGIDTEAFF. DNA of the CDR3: TGTGCCACGGGGAAGGGTATCGACACTGAAGCTTTCTTT.